A single sample is the source of the 14 T cell receptor beta chains below, sequenced in a study of beta chain features in type 1 diabetes. Of the isolated RNA, all was reverse transcribed, and so the sequenced material was expressed TCRB transcripts. Sequencing used immunoSEQ multiplex PCR; TCRdb keeps in-frame clones, though not all of them. This table has 200,000 to 250,000 clones, roughly 10% appearing once. The material sequenced was central memory CD4+ T cells from blood. The receptor set was obtained from a man younger than 30 in good health.

This chain joins TRBV2 and TRBJ1-1, with 7 bases identical to TRBD1. CDR3 length: 13 amino acids. Germline CDR1 reads SNHLY; CDR2 reads FYNNEI. After removal of 5 bases from V and 4 bases from J, the junction contained 4 bases not matched to a gene. CDR3 loop: CASSRQGSTEAFF. The CDR3 DNA follows: TGTGCCAGCAGTCGACAGGGTAGCACTGAAGCTTTCTTT.

V is TRBV5-1 and J is TRBJ2-2; perhaps TRBD1 as D (6 bases). Trimming left V 4 bases short and J 6 bases short, with 13 bases between. In germline, CDR1 is SGHRS, CDR2 YFSETQ. The CDR3 is made up of 14 amino acids. CDR3 residues: CASSESGQPGELFF. The DNA of the CDR3 is TGCGCCAGCAGCGAATCAGGACAGCCCGGGGAGCTGTTTTTT.

This clone has a handful of counts. This chain connects TRBV30 to TRBJ2-1; 8 bases match TRBD1. Germline assignment: CDR1 GTSNPN and CDR2 SVGIG (reference sequence). The CDR3 has 14 residues. The V gene end was trimmed by 5 bases and the J gene end by 5 bases; junction bases not matched to a gene: 8. The CDR3 reads CAWALGQGHNEQFF. The CDR3 region has the DNA TGTGCCTGGGCCCTCGGACAGGGACACAATGAGCAGTTCTTC.

This clone was seen a handful of times. The chain employs TRBV9 and TRBJ2-5, with a weak D call TRBD1 (6 bases). CDR1 and CDR2 (germline): SGDLS, YYNGEE. This CDR3 contains 13 residues. The germline V and J ends were trimmed by 4 bases and 3 bases, with 10 bases remaining between them. CDR3: CASSPGQEETQYF. CDR3 coding DNA: TGTGCCAGCAGCCCGGGACAAGAAGAGACCCAGTACTTC.

The chain uses TRBV30 and TRBJ2-2, with TRBD1 matching 8 bases. With 8 bases clipped from V and 0 bases from J, the junction kept 8 bases outside the gene matches. The CDR3 runs 15 residues. Germline-derived CDR1 and CDR2 are GTSNPN and SVGIG (reference sequence). The CDR3 spells CAGKGQGTNTGELFF. For the CDR3, the DNA is TGTGCCGGAAAAGGACAGGGTACGAACACCGGGGAGCTGTTTTTT.

Concerning this clone: The sample holds other DNA sequences that translate to the same CDR3. As DNA, the CDR3 is TGCGCCAGCAGCTTGGGCCCGGGACAGGGCAATCAGCCCCAGCATTTT. It yields the protein CASSLGPGQGNQPQHF. The genes are TRBV5-1 and TRBJ1-5; 8 bases align to TRBD1. Germline CDR1 is SGHRS and CDR2 is YFSETQ. CDR3 length equals 16 residues. Trimming took 0 bases from V and 2 from J; bases not matched to a gene: 4.

The V and J genes are TRBV11-1 and TRBJ1-2; 8 positions match TRBD1. The CDR3 sequence is 14 residues long. The V gene's germline CDR1 is SGHAT and CDR2 FQDESV (reference sequence). After removal of 3 bases from V and 6 bases from J, the junction contained 6 bases not matched to a gene. CDR3 protein: CASSLDRVSDGYTF. CDR3 nucleotides: TGTGCCAGCAGCTTGGACAGGGTCTCGGATGGCTACACCTTC.

This clone was observed a few times. The CDR3 loop reads CSVAGGAGANVLTF. CDR3 nucleotide sequence: TGCAGCGTTGCTGGGGGCGCTGGGGCCAACGTCCTGACTTTC. The V gene is TRBV29-1, the J gene TRBJ2-6, with D tentatively TRBD1 (6 bases). Germline lookup yields CDR1 SQVTM and CDR2 ANQGSEA. The CDR3 covers 14 residues. V was trimmed by 4 bases and J by 2 bases, leaving 9 bases between them.

This clone was picked up a small number of times. The J gene is TRBJ2-7, the V gene TRBV10-3, with 8 bases lining up with TRBD1. The CDR3 is made up of 13 amino acids. The junction had 4 bases not matched to a gene; V was cut back by 7 bases and J by 2 bases. Germline assignment: CDR1 ENHRY and CDR2 SYGVKD. CDR3 sequence reads: CAINSDRAYEQYF. The CDR3 nucleotides are TGTGCCATCAATTCGGACAGGGCCTACGAGCAGTACTTC.

This clone was observed a handful of times. V and J are TRBV2 and TRBJ1-1; D may be TRBD1 (5 bases). V lost 7 bases and J lost 5, with 20 bases in between. The CDR3 length is 15 residues. The germline CDR1 and CDR2 sequences are SNHLY and FYNNEI. The CDR3 nucleotides are TGTGCCAGCACCTTCCGACAGTCGGGAACTACTGAAGCTTTCTTT. Its protein is CASTFRQSGTTEAFF.

This clone showed up just a few times. The chain links TRBV7-2 to TRBJ2-5, with 7 bases matching TRBD2. The CDR3 sequence is 16 residues long. V lost 10 bases and J lost 3; bases outside the gene matches: 17. Germline V gives CDR1 SGHTA, CDR2 FQGNSA. The CDR3 sequence is CAIARGGITSEETQYF. The DNA for the CDR3 is TGTGCCATTGCGCGGGGAGGGATAACGTCGGAAGAGACCCAGTACTTC.

In the case of this clone: The sample carries other DNA sequences with the same CDR3. V is TRBV7-9 and J is TRBJ1-2, with 8 bases matching TRBD1. In germline, CDR1 is SEHNR, CDR2 FQNEAQ (reference sequence). J lost 7 bases, V lost 2 bases, and 0 bases had no gene match. The CDR3 is 12 amino acids. This chain's CDR3 is CASSLTGGGYTF. Here the CDR3 DNA reads TGTGCCAGCAGCTTAACAGGGGGTGGCTACACCTTC.

This clone was picked up a small number of times. Other DNA sequences in this sample translate to the same CDR3. The chain joins TRBV30 to TRBJ2-5, with no clear D. The V gene lost 0 bases and the J gene lost 5 bases, with 7 bases spanning the gap. The CDR3 spans 12 residues. CDR1 is GTSNPN and CDR2 is SVGIG in the germline V gene (reference sequence). The DNA for the CDR3 is TGTGCCTGGAGTGTACAGCGTGAGACCCAGTACTTC. Protein sequence: CAWSVQRETQYF.

The chain has TRBV4-3 and TRBJ2-1, with TRBD2 matching 7 bases. Germline-derived CDR1 and CDR2 are LGHNA and YSLEER. This CDR3 has 17 residues. Trimming took 4 bases from V and 1 from J; bases not matched to a gene: 10. The CDR3 here is CASSLHPGGSSYNEQFF. CDR3 nucleotides: TGCGCCAGCAGCCTCCACCCCGGCGGGAGTTCCTACAATGAGCAGTTCTTC.